This TCR beta chain was captured by sequencing in a study of vaccination effects on CD4 cells after COVID-19. For the study at large: Post-vaccine sampling occurred a median 72 days after the second dose. Points from the study as a whole: Infection-derived and vaccine-derived clones contracted markedly late after vaccination.

Assay used: immunoSEQ multiplex PCR; TCRdb lists only in-frame clones, some missing. This sample yields 30,000 or so clones, of which 55% to 85% are seen a single time; about 9% belongs to the top ten. By frequency in the sample, this clone is medium-sized (0.01 to 0.1%). The antigen remains unidentified. V shed 2 bases and J shed 7 bases, with 14 bases lying between them. There are 14 residues in the CDR3. Germline V lookup: CDR1 MNHEY, CDR2 SMNVEV (reference sequence). Antigen-specific CD4+ T cells expanded by the ViraFEST assay with viral peptide pools were then sequenced. Once cultured for roughly nine days, the cells underwent separation to obtain CD4+ T cells. Each participant was given two doses of one vaccine (BNT162b2 or mRNA-1273). Days 3 and 7 were when half the medium was replaced with IL-2 medium.

The specimen comprised CD4+ T cells from PBMCs cultured with HCoV-NL63 spike peptides, sampled after COVID-19 vaccination. This receptor was identified in a human donor who received a COVID-19 vaccine. This chain joins TRBV27 and TRBJ1-1; D is perhaps TRBD1 (5 bases). Written as DNA, the CDR3 is TGTGCCAGCAGTTTAGGAGGAGGGGAGATTGAAGCTTTCTTT. The encoded protein is CASSLGGGEIEAFF.